Detailed here is one T cell receptor beta chain. The sample is drawn from a study of cytomegalovirus exposure and HLA in healthy donors. CDR3 length equals 13 residues. The germline gives CDR1 SGHRS, CDR2 YFSETQ. V dropped 4 bases and J dropped 9; count of bases not matched to a gene: 7. The PCR had 60 Vbeta and 13 Jbeta primers. The assay was immunoSEQ multiplex PCR, and TCRdb's table has in-frame clones only and misses some. The sample lists about 150,000 clones; over 60% were seen once. The rearrangement uses TRBV5-1 and TRBJ2-1, with 7 bases identical to TRBD2. The specimen was PBMCs. This sequence was found in a middle-aged man in good health and CMV-seronegative. In DNA, the CDR3 is TGCGCCAGCAGCCCTGGGGGGGTTAGTGAGCAGTTCTTC. As protein: CASSPGGVSEQFF. The full variable domain, in which reference TRBV5-1 and TRBJ2-1 provide the parts outside the CDR3, is KAGVTQTPRYLIKTRGQQVTLSCSPISGHRSVSWYQQTPGQGLQFLFEYFSETQRNKGNFPGRFSGRQFSNSRSEMNVSTLELGDSALYLCASSPGGVSEQFFGPGTRLTVL.